A selection of T cell receptor beta chains follows, all from one sample in a study of cytomegalovirus exposure and HLA in healthy donors. The repertoire was sequenced with immunoSEQ multiplex PCR; TCRdb's copy has only in-frame clones and lacks some. The sample contains about 170,000 clones, around 80% of which appear only once. Sequencing input: PBMCs. These TCRs come from a woman in her fifties or sixties in good health and CMV-seronegative. The CDR3 runs from the conserved cysteine through the conserved F or W. The D gene is left open where the match is weak. Clone size appears in some rows only: once, few, many, or a class for an expanded clone.

TGCGCCAGCAGCCTCGGGACTAGCGGAGCCTACAATGAGCAGTTCTTC | CASSLGTSGAYNEQFF | TRBD2 | TRBJ2-1 | NA | TRBV5-1 | 16
TGTGCCAGCTCAGGGCTGAACACTGAAGCTTTCTTT | CASSGLNTEAFF | NA | TRBJ1-1 | NA | TRBV18 | 12
TGTGCCAGCAGCTTTGAGAGGCTGGGGGCAGTGGGAAACACCATATATTTT | CASSFERLGAVGNTIYF | NA | TRBJ1-3 | NA | TRBV7-9 | 17
TGCGCCAGCAGCTTGGTGGCAGGACTCAACACCGGGGAGCTGTTTTTT | CASSLVAGLNTGELFF | NA | TRBJ2-2 | NA | TRBV5-1 | 16
TGTGCCAGCAGCCTCTCCCCGGGACAGGGGACGAATGGCTACACCTTC | CASSLSPGQGTNGYTF | TRBD1 | TRBJ1-2 | NA | TRBV7-2 | 16
TGCGCCAGCAGCCCGGGACAAGGGTGGGGTTTGGGCACTGAAGCTTTCTTT | CASSPGQGWGLGTEAFF | NA | TRBJ1-1 | NA | TRBV5-1 | 17
TGTGCCAGCAGCTTGCCTCCGGGACAGGGATACGAGCAGTACTTC | CASSLPPGQGYEQYF | TRBD1 | TRBJ2-7 | NA | TRBV5-4 | 15
TGTGCCAGCAGCGACCGACAGGGGGATAATTCACCCCTCCACTTT | CASSDRQGDNSPLHF | TRBD1 | TRBJ1-6 | NA | TRBV6-1 | 15
TGTGCCAGCAGTTTATCTTGGGGGCGAGCTAATTCACCCCTCCACTTT | CASSLSWGRANSPLHF | NA | TRBJ1-6 | NA | TRBV27 | 16
TGTGCCAGCAGTACTCCGGGACTAGTGGGCGATACGCAGTATTTT | CASSTPGLVGDTQYF | TRBD2 | TRBJ2-3 | NA | TRBV6-5 | 15
TGTGCCAGCAGCTTAAAGGCGGGGGGGCTAGAGACCCAGTACTTC | CASSLKAGGLETQYF | TRBD2 | TRBJ2-5 | few | TRBV7-2 | 15
TGTGCCAGCTCACCAAGGTCGTCTAGCGGGAGCCAAGAGACCCAGTACTTC | CASSPRSSSGSQETQYF | TRBD2 | TRBJ2-5 | NA | TRBV18 | 17
TGCGCCAGCAGCCCTGGGGGTTTCGCGGGAGCTAACTATGGCTACACCTTC | CASSPGGFAGANYGYTF | NA | TRBJ1-2 | NA | TRBV5-1 | 17
TGTGCCAGCAGTTCCCTTGGGGGCGCTATAACTGAAGCTTTCTTT | CASSSLGGAITEAFF | NA | TRBJ1-1 | NA | TRBV27 | 15
TGTGCCAGCAGCTTGGGTCGGGACAGGGCCCCCACCGGGGAGCTGTTTTTT | CASSLGRDRAPTGELFF | TRBD1 | TRBJ2-2 | NA | TRBV7-9 | 17
TGCAGCGTTGAAACTCCTTGGAGTATGACCGGGGAGCTGTTTTTT | CSVETPWSMTGELFF | NA | TRBJ2-2 | NA | TRBV29-1 | 15
TGTGCCAGTAGCACCACAGGGCAGCCGAACACTGAAGCTTTCTTT | CASSTTGQPNTEAFF | NA | TRBJ1-1 | NA | TRBV19 | 15
TGTGCCAGCAGCCTAGAGCGGGAGAGCTACAATGAGCAGTTCTTC | CASSLERESYNEQFF | TRBD2 | TRBJ2-1 | few | TRBV5-4 | 15
TGTGCCAGTACGCGGGGACGGGAGAACACTGAAGCTTTCTTT | CASTRGRENTEAFF | NA | TRBJ1-1 | few | TRBV19 | 14
TGTGCCAGCAGCGACATGAACACTGAAGCTTTCTTT | CASSDMNTEAFF | NA | TRBJ1-1 | NA | TRBV13 | 12
TGTGCCAGCAGGGTTAGAGGGGGAATCTCCTACAATGAGCAGTTCTTC | CASRVRGGISYNEQFF | NA | TRBJ2-1 | NA | TRBV2 | 16
TGCGCCAGCACCCCGAACAGGGGGCGCAGAGGCTACACCTTC | CASTPNRGRRGYTF | TRBD1 | TRBJ1-2 | NA | TRBV4-3 | 14
TGTGCCAGCAACGACCGCTGGGACAGGGAGGGCTACACCTTC | CASNDRWDREGYTF | TRBD1 | TRBJ1-2 | once | TRBV6-1 | 14
TGTGCCAGCTCACCATTGCAGGGGGCTGCTGGAAACACCATATATTTT | CASSPLQGAAGNTIYF | TRBD1 | TRBJ1-3 | NA | TRBV18 | 16
TGTGCCAGCAGTTACACAGGGACCTACGAGCAGTACTTC | CASSYTGTYEQYF | NA | TRBJ2-7 | few | TRBV6-5 | 13
TGCGCCAGCAGGTGCCCGAGGGGGGGCTGTAGTAATGAGCAGTTCTTC | CASRCPRGGCSNEQFF | NA | TRBJ2-1 | few | TRBV10-1 | 16
TGTGCCAGCAGCTTAGCCCCAGGGGTCTCTGGGGCCAACGTCCTGACTTTC | CASSLAPGVSGANVLTF | NA | TRBJ2-6 | NA | TRBV7-2 | 17
TGTGCCAGCAGCTATGGACAGGGGGTTGAGGGAAACACCATATATTTT | CASSYGQGVEGNTIYF | TRBD1 | TRBJ1-3 | NA | TRBV5-6 | 16
TGCGCCAGCAGCTTTAATAACAGGGTTAATGAGCAGTTCTTC | CASSFNNRVNEQFF | NA | TRBJ2-1 | NA | TRBV5-1 | 14
TGTGCCAGCAGCCACGGGGGGCATACTGAAGCTTTCTTT | CASSHGGHTEAFF | NA | TRBJ1-1 | NA | TRBV16 | 13
TGTGCCAGCAGTATAACACAGGGGGCGTATGGGGAGCTGTTTTTT | CASSITQGAYGELFF | TRBD1 | TRBJ2-2 | NA | TRBV27 | 15
TGTGCCAGCCCCCCGGGAGACTGGACCAACAATGAGCAGTTCTTC | CASPPGDWTNNEQFF | NA | TRBJ2-1 | NA | TRBV28 | 15
TGTGCCAGCAGGTTACAGGGTAAAGGGCAGCCCCAGCATTTT | CASRLQGKGQPQHF | NA | TRBJ1-5 | NA | TRBV28 | 14
TGTGCCAGCAGCGTAACGGACTCCCAACCCCTCCACTTT | CASSVTDSQPLHF | NA | TRBJ1-6 | NA | TRBV9 | 13
TGCGCCAGCAGCTTGGAGGGAGGCTCTGGAAACACCATATATTTT | CASSLEGGSGNTIYF | NA | TRBJ1-3 | NA | TRBV5-1 | 15
TGTGCCAGCAGTCCCCTGTTGGAGACCCAGTACTTC | CASSPLLETQYF | NA | TRBJ2-5 | once | TRBV2 | 12
TGTGCCAGCAGCTACAGGGCCACTAAGTTCTTC | CASSYRATKFF | NA | TRBJ2-1 | NA | TRBV27 | 11
TGTGCCAGCACCCTCAAGGCGGGGGCCCTTCTCTCCGGGGAGCTGTTTTTT | CASTLKAGALLSGELFF | NA | TRBJ2-2 | NA | TRBV7-2 | 17
TGTGCCACCAGCAGAGAAGACAGGGGGCTAGGTCAGCCCCAGCATTTT | CATSREDRGLGQPQHF | TRBD1 | TRBJ1-5 | NA | TRBV15 | 16
TGTGCCAGCAGACCTCAGGACAGGGGCTGGAACACTGAAGCTTTCTTT | CASRPQDRGWNTEAFF | TRBD1 | TRBJ1-1 | NA | TRBV28 | 16
TGCGCCAGCAGATTCGAGGGTAACTCACCCCTCCACTTT | CASRFEGNSPLHF | NA | TRBJ1-6 | NA | TRBV4-3 | 13
TGTGCCAGCAGTCCTTGGGACAGGGAGGTTTGGCAGTTCTTC | CASSPWDREVWQFF | TRBD1 | TRBJ2-1 | NA | TRBV6-5 | 14
TGTTCCAGCAGGTCAACAGGCGGCACAGATACGCAGTATTTT | CSSRSTGGTDTQYF | NA | TRBJ2-3 | NA | TRBV7-9 | 14
TGTGCCAGCAGCCCCCGGCAGGCTACCTACGAGCAGTACTTC | CASSPRQATYEQYF | NA | TRBJ2-7 | NA | TRBV7-9 | 14
TGTTCCAGCAGCTTACCCAGGGGTGCAACTAATGAAAAACTGTTTTTT | CSSSLPRGATNEKLFF | NA | TRBJ1-4 | NA | TRBV7-9 | 16
TGTTCCAGCAGCCCCGCGGGGGTAACCGGTGGACAGCCCCAGCATTTT | CSSSPAGVTGGQPQHF | NA | TRBJ1-5 | NA | TRBV7-9 | 16
TGTGCCAGCAGCTTGGGAAGAACAGGGTTCTCTGGGGCCAACGTCCTGACTTTC | CASSLGRTGFSGANVLTF | NA | TRBJ2-6 | NA | TRBV5-4 | 18
TGCGCCACAAGACCAGGACAGGGAGACACCGGGGAGCTGTTTTTT | CATRPGQGDTGELFF | TRBD1 | TRBJ2-2 | NA | TRBV5-1 | 15